Listed below are T cell receptor beta chains from one sample, sequenced in a study of OX40 agonist ivuxolimab in advanced cancers. Some clones are missing from TCRdb's copy, which holds only in-frame ones; the method was immunoSEQ multiplex PCR. Seen here are about 69,000 clones, about 90% observed once, and the top ten hold 10% to 13%. The sample consisted of CD4+ or CD8+ T cells sorted from blood, taken in a trial of the OX40 agonist ivuxolimab. The receptors shown here come from an adult with an advanced solid tumor such as melanoma, head and neck, liver or kidney cancer. Each CDR3 is given with its conserved first and last residue. Fields, in order: clone size, V gene, J gene, D gene, CDR3 protein, CDR3 DNA. D genes are given only for firm matches. Expanded clones are given a class, and other clones once, few, many or no size at all.

size: few
V: TRBV11-3
J: TRBJ1-1
D: .
CDR3: CASSGDFEAFF
DNA: TGTGCCAGCAGCGGGGACTTCGAAGCTTTCTTT

size: .
V: TRBV5-1
J: TRBJ2-7
D: .
CDR3: CASSSLASYEQYF
DNA: TGCGCCAGCAGCTCACTAGCCTCCTACGAGCAGTACTTC

size: .
V: TRBV7-9
J: TRBJ2-7
D: .
CDR3: CASSLGSPYEQYF
DNA: TGTGCCAGCAGCTTAGGATCCCCTTACGAGCAGTACTTC

size: .
V: TRBV30
J: TRBJ1-5
D: .
CDR3: CAWSPDSNQPQHF
DNA: TGTGCCTGGAGTCCGGATAGCAATCAGCCCCAGCATTTT

size: .
V: TRBV6-6
J: TRBJ2-7
D: .
CDR3: CATKRGAGSEQYF
DNA: TGTGCCACTAAGAGGGGGGCGGGCTCCGAGCAGTACTTC

size: .
V: TRBV19
J: TRBJ1-1
D: .
CDR3: CASSISGLNTEAFF
DNA: TGTGCCAGTAGTATATCCGGGTTGAACACTGAAGCTTTCTTT

size: .
V: TRBV28
J: TRBJ2-7
D: .
CDR3: CASMSGFNSYEQYF
DNA: TGTGCCAGCATGTCGGGGTTCAACTCCTACGAGCAGTACTTC

size: .
V: TRBV5-1
J: TRBJ2-2
D: TRBD1
CDR3: CASSTLQGAGTGELFF
DNA: TGCGCCAGCTCAACCTTACAGGGGGCCGGAACCGGGGAGCTGTTTTTT

size: .
V: TRBV9
J: TRBJ2-7
D: TRBD2
CDR3: CASSRGLIHSYEQYF
DNA: TGTGCCAGCAGCCGGGGACTAATTCACTCCTACGAGCAGTACTTC

size: .
V: TRBV7-6
J: TRBJ2-3
D: TRBD2
CDR3: CASSPSGSSTDTQYF
DNA: TGTGCCAGCAGCCCAAGCGGGAGTTCAACAGATACGCAGTATTTT